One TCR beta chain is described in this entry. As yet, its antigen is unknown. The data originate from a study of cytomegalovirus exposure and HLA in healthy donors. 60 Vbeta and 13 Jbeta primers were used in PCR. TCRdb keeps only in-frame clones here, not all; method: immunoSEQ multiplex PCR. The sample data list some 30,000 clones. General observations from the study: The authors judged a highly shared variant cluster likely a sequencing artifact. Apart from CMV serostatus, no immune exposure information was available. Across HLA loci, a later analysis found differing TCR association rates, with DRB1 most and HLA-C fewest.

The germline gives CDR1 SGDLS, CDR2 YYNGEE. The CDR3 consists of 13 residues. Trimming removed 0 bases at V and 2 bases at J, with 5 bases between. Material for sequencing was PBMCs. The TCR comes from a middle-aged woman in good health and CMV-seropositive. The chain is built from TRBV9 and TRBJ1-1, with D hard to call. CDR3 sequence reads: CASSVAVNTEAFF. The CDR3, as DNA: TGTGCCAGCAGCGTAGCGGTAAACACTGAAGCTTTCTTT.